One and the same sample provided the 13 T cell receptor beta chains below, sequenced in a study of monozygotic twins with inflammatory bowel disease. Each CDR3 protein gets one entry in TCRdb, which reprocessed the 5' RACE reads and gives no DNA. The table lists approximately 330,000 distinct CDR3 sequences. The sample consisted of blood. The origin of the receptors is a human donor with ulcerative colitis or Crohn's disease, or a healthy co-twin of an affected twin (not recorded which).

J is TRBJ2-3 and V is TRBV2; TCRdb reports TRBD2, a call that lacks DNA to check it against. Looked up from germline, CDR1 is SNHLY and CDR2 is FYNNEI. This CDR3 has 16 amino acids. The CDR3 loop is CASRDRSGRGTDTQYF.

The rearrangement uses TRBV18 and TRBJ2-7; TCRdb's D call, TRBD1, is unchecked because there is no DNA. The CDR3 is 14 residues long. CDR1 is KGHSH, CDR2 LQKENI, per germline. CDR3 sequence reads: CASSSIGRTVEQYF.

This chain connects TRBV3-1 to TRBJ2-1; TCRdb proposes TRBD2, but this gene call is untestable without DNA. This CDR3 comprises 15 residues. Germline assignment: CDR1 LGHDT and CDR2 YNNKEL (reference sequence). Here the CDR3 reads CASSQELAVYNEQFF.

The chain uses TRBV9 and TRBJ2-7; TCRdb reports TRBD1, a call that lacks DNA to check it against. From germline, CDR1 is SGDLS and CDR2 YYNGEE. CDR3 length: 14 residues. The CDR3 reads CASSVGQSSYEQYF.

The genes are TRBV10-3 and TRBJ1-2; TCRdb designates TRBD1, a call that cannot be tested without DNA. The CDR3 loop spans 14 amino acids. From germline, CDR1 is ENHRY and CDR2 SYGVKD. The CDR3 sequence: CAISESSQGVGYTF.

The gene calls are TRBV3-1 and TRBJ1-2; there is no DNA to check the TCRdb D call of TRBD1. The CDR3 is made up of 12 amino acids. Germline-derived CDR1 and CDR2 are LGHDT and YNNKEL (reference sequence). CDR3 in amino acids: CASSPGQGGYTF.

This chain uses TRBV5-1 with TRBJ2-7; TCRdb's D call of TRBD2 is untestable without DNA. This CDR3 is built from 14 residues. Looked up from germline, CDR1 is SGHRS and CDR2 is YFSETQ. CDR3 amino acids: CASSIGLGGYEQYF.

The chain has TRBV12-3 or TRBV12-4 and TRBJ2-1; TCRdb's D call of TRBD2 is untestable without DNA. The CDR3 runs 15 residues. The CDR3 here is CASLGTIGFYNEQFF.

The CDR3 sequence is CASSRDREAKNIQYF. The chain joins TRBV18 to TRBJ2-4; checking the TCRdb D call of TRBD1 is not possible without DNA. CDR1 KGHSH and CDR2 LQKENI come from the germline V gene. The CDR3 runs 15 residues.

The J gene is TRBJ2-1, the V gene TRBV5-1; TCRdb's D call of TRBD1 is untestable without DNA. Germline V gene sequence: CDR1 SGHRS, CDR2 YFSETQ. There are 15 residues in the CDR3. Here the CDR3 reads CASSNRDRAYNEQFF.

V gene TRBV7-7 combines with J gene TRBJ2-3. The CDR3 consists of 15 residues. From germline, CDR1 is SSHAT and CDR2 FNYEAQ (reference sequence). This CDR3 reads CASSAEMSSTDTQYF.

The V call is TRBV20-1, the J call TRBJ1-3. CDR3 length: 15 residues. Germline lookup yields CDR1 DFQATT and CDR2 SNEGSKA (reference sequence). Here the CDR3 reads CSARDLRDSGNTIYF.

This chain uses TRBV3-1 with TRBJ2-7; TCRdb gives TRBD1 as the D gene, but with no DNA this cannot be confirmed. CDR1 and CDR2 from the germline V gene are LGHDT and YNNKEL (reference sequence). CDR3 length equals 17 residues. The CDR3 sequence: CASSHRTGNFFHYEQYF.